The source of this T cell receptor (beta chain) is a study of T cell responses to AZD1222 COVID-19 vaccine. Whole-study findings and limits: Spike-specific TCR breadth and depth both grew after two AZD1222 doses. Variant regions that are unmutated are reportedly the target of nearly half of spike-specific TCRs. Spike was spanned by vaccine-associated CD4 TCRs, which were dominant at 160-218 and 743-854.

Between the trimmed V and J ends, which lost 0 bases and 4 bases, there was a span of 12 bases. This CDR3 comprises 15 residues. CDR1 and CDR2 from the germline V gene are MNHEY and SMNVEV (reference sequence). To note about this clone: Its antigen is as yet unknown.

Here immunoSEQ multiplex PCR was the method, and the copy in TCRdb shows in-frame clones only, minus some. The table has about 120,000 clones, 87% seen once. The receptor's source is an adult in good health. The gene calls are TRBV27 and TRBJ1-1; D remains unclear. Here the sequenced sample was peripheral blood, taken on day 0 of AZD1222 vaccination. In DNA, the CDR3 is TGTGCCAGCAGTTTATCGCTGGAGCGGACCACTGAAGCTTTCTTT. It codes for CASSLSLERTTEAFF.